The next 20 T cell receptor beta chains were all read from a single sample in a study of beta chain features in type 1 diabetes. The entirety of the isolated RNA underwent reverse transcription, so expressed TCRB transcripts were sequenced. The repertoire was sequenced with immunoSEQ multiplex PCR; TCRdb's copy has only in-frame clones and lacks some. The data show hundreds of thousands of clones, approximately 30% seen once. What was sequenced was naive CD4+ T cells from blood. The receptors come from a man aged 18 to 29 in good health.

This rearrangement joins TRBV10-3 to TRBJ2-6; 7 bases are a match to TRBD1. The CDR3 covers 16 residues. Losses at the gene ends were 2 bases for V and 3 bases for J; bases not matched to a gene: 4. CDR1 and CDR2 from the germline V gene are ENHRY and SYGVKD. In nucleotides, the CDR3 is TGTGCCATCAGTGAGCGACAGGGTGGTGGGGCCAACGTCCTGACTTTC. Residues: CAISERQGGGANVLTF.

This clone has more than one count but fewer than ten. The sample has other DNA sequences that encode this CDR3 too. This chain connects TRBV30 to TRBJ1-4; D gene uncertain. CDR3 length: 11 amino acids. Trimming pared 0 bases from V and 8 bases from J, leaving 4 bases between. CDR1 is GTSNPN and CDR2 is SVGIG in the germline V gene (reference sequence). The CDR3: CAWSVGEKLFF. The CDR3 DNA reads as TGTGCCTGGAGTGTCGGGGAAAAACTGTTTTTT. Drawing the rest from reference TRBV30 and TRBJ1-4, the complete variable domain is SQTIHQWPATLVQPVGSPLSLECTVEGTSNPNLYWYRQAAGRGLQLLFYSVGIGQISSEVPQNLSASRPQDRQFILSSKKLLLSDSGFYLCAWSVGEKLFFGSGTQLSVL.

The rearrangement uses TRBV5-1 and TRBJ2-7; D remains ambiguous. The CDR3 has 16 residues. The V and J ends lost 0 bases and 3 bases respectively, with 16 bases between them. CDR1 SGHRS and CDR2 YFSETQ come from the germline V gene. In DNA form, the CDR3 reads TGCGCCAGCAGCTTGGGGCTAGAAGGGATCCGCTACGAGCAGTACTTC. Translated, it gives CASSLGLEGIRYEQYF.

The chain couples TRBV12-2 to TRBJ2-1; the D segment call TRBD2 is taken from the table without a DNA check. TRBV12-2 represents a pseudogene. CDR3 length equals 13 residues. CDR3 region: CASRLGFHGEQFF. The CDR3, as DNA: TGTGCAAGTCGCCTCGGATTCCACGGGGAGCAGTTCTTC.

The rearrangement uses TRBV18 and TRBJ2-7; D ambiguous. The CDR3 sequence is 13 residues long. The V and J ends lost 3 bases and 3 bases respectively, with 9 bases between them. The germline V gene has CDR1 KGHSH and CDR2 LQKENI. The CDR3 nucleotides read TGTGCCAGCTCACCCTTACTTGACTACGAGCAGTACTTC. Translation gives CASSPLLDYEQYF. The full variable domain, in which reference TRBV18 and TRBJ2-7 provide the parts outside the CDR3, is NAGVMQNPRHLVRRRGQEARLRCSPMKGHSHVYWYRQLPEEGLKFMVYLQKENIIDESGMPKERFSAEFPKEGPSILRIQQVVRGDSAAYFCASSPLLDYEQYFGPGTRLTVT.

This clone was seen only once. V and J are TRBV5-5 and TRBJ2-3, with 11 bases that match TRBD2. Losses at the gene ends were 4 bases for V and 0 bases for J; bases not matched to a gene: 4. This CDR3 region has 16 residues. The germline V gene encodes CDR1 SGHKS and CDR2 YYEKEE (reference sequence). The CDR3 here is CASSPGLAASTDTQYF. Here the CDR3 DNA reads TGTGCCAGCAGCCCGGGACTAGCGGCGAGCACAGATACGCAGTATTTT.

This chain links TRBV14 with TRBJ1-1, with D uncertain. V was cut by 0 bases and J by 1 base, with 6 bases left in between. This CDR3 is 14 amino acids long. The V gene's germline CDR1 is SGHDN and CDR2 FVKESK. In DNA form, the CDR3 reads TGTGCCAGCAGCCAAGATCTTTCGAACACTGAAGCTTTCTTT. Protein: CASSQDLSNTEAFF. Complete variable domain (other parts from reference TRBV14 and TRBJ1-1): EAGVTQFPSHSVIEKGQTVTLRCDPISGHDNLYWYRRVMGKEIKFLLHFVKESKQDESGMPNNRFLAERTGGTYSTLKVQPAELEDSGVYFCASSQDLSNTEAFFGQGTRLTVV.

The chain recombines TRBV29-1 with TRBJ1-2; tentative D call: TRBD1 (5 bases). The CDR3 is made up of 12 amino acids. V dropped 5 bases and J dropped 2 bases, with 9 bases sitting between them. CDR1 is SQVTM and CDR2 is ANQGSEA in the germline V gene. This CDR3 is CSVKQENYGYTF. The CDR3 nucleotides read TGCAGCGTTAAACAGGAGAACTATGGCTACACCTTC.

This clone was seen a few times. CDR3 DNA: TGTGCCAGCAGTTTACTACAGGGGCCGAGGGATGAGCAGTTCTTC. Translated: CASSLLQGPRDEQFF. This rearrangement joins TRBV28 to TRBJ2-1, with 7 bases lining up with TRBD1. Trimming cost V 2 bases and J 8 bases; bases outside gene matches: 9. The CDR3 runs 15 residues. Germline assignment: CDR1 MDHEN and CDR2 SYDVKM.

This clone has just a few counts. The chain couples TRBV6-5 to TRBJ2-7; the match to TRBD1 covers 8 bases. V was clipped by 4 bases and J by 6 bases; unmatched bases: 8. Germline assignment: CDR1 MNHEY and CDR2 SVGAGI. The CDR3 consists of 14 residues. CDR3 loop: CASSSTGTGGEQYF. The CDR3 region has the DNA TGTGCCAGCAGTTCGACAGGGACAGGAGGCGAGCAGTACTTC.

The chain uses TRBV7-2 and TRBJ2-1, with TRBD2 matching over 10 bases. Trimming removed 3 bases from V and 6 bases from J; junction bases left unmatched: 5. CDR3 size: 15 residues. Germline values: CDR1 SGHTA, CDR2 FQGNSA. The CDR3 nucleotides read TGTGCCAGCAGCTTGGTAGCGGGAGGTGGCAATGAGCAGTTCTTC. Protein product: CASSLVAGGGNEQFF. The whole variable domain, remainder taken from reference TRBV7-2 and TRBJ2-1, is GAGVSQSPSNKVTEKGKDVELRCDPISGHTALYWYRQSLGQGLEFLIYFQGNSAPDKSGLPSDRFSAERTGGSVSTLTIQRTQQEDSAVYLCASSLVAGGGNEQFFGPGTRLTVL.

The V gene is TRBV28, the J gene TRBJ2-1; a weak D match, TRBD2 (7 bases). The CDR3 is 15 amino acids. Trimming took off 7 bases at V and 8 bases at J, with 21 bases between the two ends. Germline V gene sequence: CDR1 MDHEN, CDR2 SYDVKM. DNA of the CDR3: TGTGCCAGCACCGACTCGGGGGGCGGGATCTATGAGCAGTTCTTC. Protein: CASTDSGGGIYEQFF. The complete variable domain, with remaining parts taken from reference TRBV28 and TRBJ2-1, reads DVKVTQSSRYLVKRTGEKVFLECVQDMDHENMFWYRQDPGLGLRLIYFSYDVKMKEKGDIPEGYSVSREKKERFSLILESASTNQTSMYLCASTDSGGGIYEQFFGPGTRLTVL.

This clone was found a few times. The CDR3 sequence: CATSRDGAGVPETQYF. Here the CDR3 DNA reads TGTGCCACCAGCAGAGATGGTGCGGGAGTGCCAGAGACCCAGTACTTC. This chain connects TRBV15 to TRBJ2-5; 7 nucleotides agree with TRBD2. The CDR3 is 16 residues long. V gave up 0 bases and J gave up 4 bases; unmatched junction bases: 8. Germline lookup yields CDR1 LNHNV and CDR2 YYDKDF (reference sequence).

The genes are TRBV7-9 and TRBJ2-2; D gene uncertain. Trimming shortened V by 2 bases and J by 4 bases, and 8 bases separated the two germline ends. The germline V gene encodes CDR1 SEHNR and CDR2 FQNEAQ (reference sequence). This CDR3 spans 14 amino acids. The CDR3 loop reads CASSLTLGTGELFF. For the CDR3, the DNA is TGTGCCAGCAGCTTAACCCTCGGCACCGGGGAGCTGTTTTTT.

This clone was seen a handful of times. The chain links TRBV7-9 to TRBJ2-1; no reliable D call. The CDR3 totals 12 residues. The germline V and J ends were trimmed by 5 bases and 7 bases, with 9 bases remaining between them. The germline gives CDR1 SEHNR, CDR2 FQNEAQ (reference sequence). CDR3 nucleotide sequence: TGTGCCAGCAGCCAACTTGAAAATGAGCAGTTCTTC. Translation gives CASSQLENEQFF.

J is TRBJ2-7 and V is TRBV6-5; 10 nucleotides match TRBD1. Germline assignment: CDR1 MNHEY and CDR2 SVGAGI. CDR3 length: 14 amino acids. V lost 4 bases to trimming and J lost 5 bases; unmatched junction nucleotides: 5. The CDR3 DNA reads TGTGCCAGCAGTTCCGACAGGGGGCTGAACGAGCAGTACTTC. The encoded protein is CASSSDRGLNEQYF.

This chain uses TRBV10-3 with TRBJ2-7, with 8 bases lining up with TRBD1. The V gene's germline CDR1 is ENHRY and CDR2 SYGVKD. J gave up 2 bases and V 6 bases, and 9 bases lay outside the gene matches. The length of the CDR3 is 15 residues. CDR3 sequence reads: CAIRARDRTTYEQYF. In DNA, the CDR3 is TGTGCCATCAGGGCCAGGGACAGGACAACCTACGAGCAGTACTTC.

This chain links TRBV6-6 with TRBJ1-1, with D possibly being TRBD1 (5 bases). This CDR3 has 13 amino acids. In germline, CDR1 is MNHNY, CDR2 SVGAGI (reference sequence). The V gene lost 7 bases and the J gene lost 2 bases, with 11 bases spanning the gap. The CDR3 reads CASIDSGNTEAFF. DNA of the CDR3: TGTGCCAGCATCGACAGTGGAAACACTGAAGCTTTCTTT.

This clone was detected a few times. This chain links TRBV29-1 with TRBJ1-3; D remains unclear. This CDR3 has 13 residues. The germline V gene has CDR1 SQVTM and CDR2 ANQGSEA. The ends were cut back, 3 bases at V and 9 bases at J, with 15 bases in the middle. CDR3: CSVEKGDGGTIYF. The CDR3 DNA reads TGCAGCGTTGAGAAGGGTGACGGCGGCACCATATATTTT. The whole variable domain, filled in from reference TRBV29-1 and TRBJ1-3, reads SAVISQKPSRDICQRGTSLTIQCQVDSQVTMMFWYRQQPGQSLTLIATANQGSEATYESGFVIDKFPISRPNLTFSTLTVSNMSPEDSSIYLCSVEKGDGGTIYFGEGSWLTVV.

CDR3 bases: TGCAGCGTCTACCGGGGGGGATATGAGCAGTTCTTC. Protein sequence: CSVYRGGYEQFF. The J gene is TRBJ2-1, the V gene TRBV29-1, with TRBD2 identical over 8 bases. Trimming at V came to 6 bases and at J to 8 bases, leaving 6 bases not matched to a gene. Germline CDR1 and CDR2: SQVTM and ANQGSEA. The CDR3 loop spans 12 amino acids.